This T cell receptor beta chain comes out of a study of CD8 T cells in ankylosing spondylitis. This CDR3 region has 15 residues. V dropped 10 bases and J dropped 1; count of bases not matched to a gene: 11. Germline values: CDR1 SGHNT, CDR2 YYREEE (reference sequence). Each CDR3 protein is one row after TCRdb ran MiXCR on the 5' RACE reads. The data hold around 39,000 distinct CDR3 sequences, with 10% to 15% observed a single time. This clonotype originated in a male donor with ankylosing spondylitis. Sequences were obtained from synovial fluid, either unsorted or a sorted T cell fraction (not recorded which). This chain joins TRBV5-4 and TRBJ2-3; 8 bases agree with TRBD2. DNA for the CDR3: TGTGCCTCCGAATCCCTAGCGGGCGGCACAGATACGCAGTATTTT. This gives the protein CASESLAGGTDTQYF.